The 28 T cell receptor beta chains below come from one sample, sequenced in a study of T cells in Graves' hyperthyroidism and ophthalmopathy. The TCR beta CDR3 regions underwent amplification using RNA transcripts as the source. The TCR CDR3 first-round RT-PCR relied on the HTBI primer set. TCRdb redid the calling of the multiplex PCR reads with MiXCR, one entry per CDR3 protein. The table shows some 210,000 distinct CDR3 sequences, with 17% occurring only once. The sample was blood. The receptor source for this set is a man aged 50 or older with Graves' hyperthyroidism.

In its sample, this clonotype is medium-sized. This chain uses TRBV12-3 or TRBV12-4 with TRBJ2-5; a weak D match, TRBD2 (6 bases). Trimming stripped 4 bases from V and 4 bases from J, with 16 bases between. This CDR3 has 15 amino acids. Here the CDR3 reads CASSWPGVTGETQYF. The CDR3 coding sequence is TGTGCCAGCAGTTGGCCGGGAGTCACGGGAGAGACCCAGTACTTC.

The gene calls are TRBV27 and TRBJ1-1; weak D call: TRBD1 (5 bases). Looked up from germline, CDR1 is MNHEY and CDR2 is SMNVEV (reference sequence). Deletions cut 6 bases from V and 2 bases from J, with 13 bases between. The CDR3 loop spans 14 amino acids. The chain's CDR3 is CASSSVRTNTEAFF. The DNA of the CDR3 is TGTGCCAGCAGCTCGGTTCGGACAAACACTGAAGCTTTCTTT.

The chain has TRBV30 and TRBJ1-2; D uncertain. Germline V CDR1 and CDR2: GTSNPN, SVGIG (reference sequence). V lost 0 bases and J 0 bases, leaving 5 bases between the germline ends. CDR3 length equals 13 residues. CDR3 nucleotide sequence: TGTGCCTGGAGTGTCCAAGCTAACTATGGCTACACCTTC. Its protein product is CAWSVQANYGYTF. The full variable domain, its missing parts supplied by reference TRBV30 and TRBJ1-2, is SQTIHQWPATLVQPVGSPLSLECTVEGTSNPNLYWYRQAAGRGLQLLFYSVGIGQISSEVPQNLSASRPQDRQFILSSKKLLLSDSGFYLCAWSVQANYGYTFGSGTRLTVV.

The V and J genes are TRBV9 and TRBJ2-2, with 7 bases lining up with TRBD2. V lost 0 bases, J lost 4 bases, and 9 bases stayed unmatched. This CDR3 region has 17 residues. Germline loops: CDR1 SGDLS, CDR2 YYNGEE. Here the CDR3 DNA reads TGTGCCAGCAGCGTAGGGGCTAGCGGCCTAGGCACCGGGGAGCTGTTTTTT. Amino acid sequence: CASSVGASGLGTGELFF.

This clonotype came up many times. V usage is TRBV9 and J usage is TRBJ2-7; D gene ambiguous. Germline assignment: CDR1 SGDLS and CDR2 YYNGEE. V lost 3 bases and J lost 2, with 12 bases in between. This CDR3 is 14 amino acids long. Written as DNA, the CDR3 is TGTGCCAGCAGCGCAACCGGGCCGCCCTACGAGCAGTACTTC. Its translation is CASSATGPPYEQYF.

The chain recombines TRBV5-5 with TRBJ2-6, with TRBD2 identical over 8 bases. Germline trimming cut 5 bases from V and 4 bases from J; bases unmatched to any gene: 8. This CDR3 has 16 amino acids. CDR1 is SGHKS and CDR2 is YYEKEE in the germline V gene (reference sequence). CDR3 sequence reads: CASRSGGGSGANVLTF. In DNA, the CDR3 is TGTGCCAGCAGGTCCGGGGGGGGGTCCGGGGCCAACGTCCTGACTTTC. Drawing the rest from reference TRBV5-5 and TRBJ2-6, the complete variable domain is DAGVTQSPTHLIKTRGQQVTLRCSPISGHKSVSWYQQVLGQGPQFIFQYYEKEERGRGNFPDRFSARQFPNYSSELNVNALLLGDSALYLCASRSGGGSGANVLTFGAGSRLTVL.

The V and J genes are TRBV5-6 and TRBJ1-6; a possible D gene is TRBD1 (5 bases). The CDR3 has 16 amino acids. Germline assignment: CDR1 SGHDT and CDR2 YYEEEE. The germline V and J ends were trimmed by 1 base and 4 bases, with 12 bases remaining between them. The CDR3 sequence is CASSLRGTLYNSPLHF. CDR3 in DNA: TGTGCCAGCAGCTTGCGCGGGACGTTGTATAATTCACCCCTCCACTTT.

The chain carries TRBV7-9 and TRBJ2-1, with 11 bases that match TRBD1. The junction had 6 bases not matched to a gene; V was cut back by 2 bases and J by 0 bases. The CDR3 runs 18 residues. The germline V gene encodes CDR1 SEHNR and CDR2 FQNEAQ (reference sequence). The CDR3 DNA follows: TGTGCCAGCAGCTTAATGCGGGGGACAGGGGGCTCCTACAATGAGCAGTTCTTC. It is translated as CASSLMRGTGGSYNEQFF. Drawing the rest from reference TRBV7-9 and TRBJ2-1, the complete variable domain is DTGVSQNPRHKITKRGQNVTFRCDPISEHNRLYWYRQTLGQGPEFLTYFQNEAQLEKSRLLSDRFSAERPKGSFSTLEIQRTEQGDSAMYLCASSLMRGTGGSYNEQFFGPGTRLTVL.

This sequence joins TRBV5-1 and TRBJ2-2, with D perhaps matching TRBD1 (6 bases). V was cut by 0 bases and J by 4 bases, with 13 bases left in between. The length of the CDR3 is 16 residues. Germline CDR1 is SGHRS and CDR2 is YFSETQ. CDR3 nucleotide sequence: TGCGCCAGCAGCTTGGCCGGGACACGGACCACCGGGGAGCTGTTTTTT. Protein: CASSLAGTRTTGELFF.

The J gene is TRBJ2-3, the V gene TRBV29-1; D is unresolved. This CDR3 region has 11 residues. CDR1 SQVTM and CDR2 ANQGSEA come from the germline V gene. Trimming pared 4 bases from V and 12 bases from J, leaving 14 bases between. CDR3 sequence reads: CSVVSDLIQYF. The CDR3 DNA reads TGCAGCGTTGTCTCTGATTTGATACAGTATTTT.

This clonotype has at least ten counts. This sequence joins TRBV5-1 and TRBJ2-7; D uncertain. CDR1 and CDR2 from the germline V gene are SGHRS and YFSETQ. This CDR3 comprises 14 residues. The V and J ends lost 0 bases and 3 bases respectively, with 10 bases between them. The CDR3 sequence: CASSLDTASYEQYF. CDR3 DNA: TGCGCCAGCAGCTTGGATACCGCCAGCTACGAGCAGTACTTC.

Ten or more counts support this clonotype. The rearrangement uses TRBV6-1 and TRBJ2-5, with 8 bases matching TRBD1. This CDR3 spans 16 amino acids. V trimming: 3 bases; J trimming: 6 bases; junction bases outside the gene matches: 12. Germline-derived CDR1 and CDR2 are MNHNS and SASEGT. The CDR3 loop is CASSDSNRDRLKTQYF. The CDR3 DNA reads TGTGCCAGCAGTGATAGTAACCGGGACAGGCTTAAGACCCAGTACTTC.

A few counts support this clonotype. The genes are TRBV18 and TRBJ2-7; 9 nucleotides agree with TRBD1. The germline V gene has CDR1 KGHSH and CDR2 LQKENI. This CDR3 contains 14 residues. The V segment lost 2 bases and the J segment 4 bases; nucleotides outside the gene matches: 3. The CDR3 is CASSPTGGNYEQYF. The CDR3 DNA sequence: TGTGCCAGCTCACCAACAGGGGGCAATTACGAGCAGTACTTC.

Worth noting for this clonotype: This may stem from a read error, because a much larger clone lies one nucleotide away. The rearrangement uses TRBV20-1 and TRBJ2-7, with D perhaps TRBD1 (6 bases). Germline loops: CDR1 DFQATT, CDR2 SNEGSKA (reference sequence). The CDR3 contains 15 residues. CDR3: CSAETQGKYAYEPYF. The CDR3 bases are TGCAGTGCTGAGACCCAGGGGAAGTACGCCTACGAGCCGTACTTC.

This clonotype showed up many times. As DNA, the CDR3 is TGCAGCATTAACAGGGGACTAGCGATCAATGAGCAGTTCTTC. It yields the protein CSINRGLAINEQFF. J is TRBJ2-1 and V is TRBV29-1, with 10 positions matching TRBD2. The CDR3 is 14 amino acids. CDR1 and CDR2 from the germline V gene are SQVTM and ANQGSEA. The V gene end was trimmed by 8 bases and the J gene end by 6 bases; junction bases not matched to a gene: 10.

This clonotype occurred many times. The genes are TRBV27 and TRBJ1-1; 7 bases map to TRBD1. The germline gives CDR1 MNHEY, CDR2 SMNVEV (reference sequence). This CDR3 spans 16 amino acids. V dropped 2 bases and J dropped 3; count of bases not matched to a gene: 9. DNA for the CDR3: TGTGCCAGCAGTTTAGGGGCAGGGGGAGACTACACTGAAGCTTTCTTT. Protein: CASSLGAGGDYTEAFF.

This clonotype has at least ten counts. The chain links TRBV12-3 or TRBV12-4 to TRBJ2-3, with TRBD2 as a possible D gene (6 bases). The CDR3 is 14 amino acids. V was clipped by 8 bases and J by 0 bases, with 12 bases between them. The CDR3 sequence is CASGLAPSTDTQYF. As DNA, the CDR3 is TGTGCCAGCGGTCTAGCGCCTAGCACAGATACGCAGTATTTT.

This clonotype was seen a handful of times. This chain connects TRBV20-1 to TRBJ2-7, with a weak D call TRBD1 (6 bases). Germline V lookup: CDR1 DFQATT, CDR2 SNEGSKA (reference sequence). The CDR3 contains 12 residues. V lost 1 base to trimming and J lost 4 bases, with 8 bases between them. The CDR3 DNA follows: TGCAGTGCTAGAGCCACAGGGTACGAGCAGTACTTC. Protein: CSARATGYEQYF.

The chain is built from TRBV15 and TRBJ1-2; 10 bases map to TRBD1. The CDR3 loop spans 15 amino acids. V gave up 3 bases and J gave up 4 bases; unmatched junction bases: 5. The V gene's germline CDR1 is LNHNV and CDR2 YYDKDF (reference sequence). CDR3 region: CATSRLGQGFYGYTF. The CDR3 DNA reads as TGTGCCACCAGCAGGCTGGGACAGGGGTTCTATGGCTACACCTTC.

The chain carries TRBV29-1 and TRBJ1-1; D is possibly TRBD1 (5 bases). This CDR3 is 12 amino acids long. Per the germline V gene, CDR1 is SQVTM and CDR2 is ANQGSEA. V dropped 4 bases and J dropped 4 bases, with 10 bases sitting between them. The CDR3 DNA reads TGCAGCGTTGTGGAGGGGACCACTGAAGCTTTCTTT. Translation gives CSVVEGTTEAFF.

In regard to this clonotype: Being one base from a much bigger clone, this may be a read error. The CDR3 sequence is CSANDWSSCNEQFF. The CDR3 DNA sequence: TGCAGTGCTAACGACTGGAGCTCCTGCAATGAGCAGTTCTTC. The genes are TRBV20-1 and TRBJ2-1, with D uncertain. CDR3 length equals 14 residues. CDR1 is DFQATT, CDR2 SNEGSKA, per germline (reference sequence).

This chain connects TRBV9 to TRBJ1-5; D is uncertain. This CDR3 is 13 amino acids long. CDR1 and CDR2 from the germline V gene are SGDLS and YYNGEE. V was trimmed by 0 bases and J by 6 bases, leaving 7 bases between them. The DNA for the CDR3 is TGTGCCAGCAGCGTAGTACCGGGTCAGCCCCAGCATTTT. Its translation is CASSVVPGQPQHF.

This clonotype was recorded at least ten times. The chain is built from TRBV10-3 and TRBJ2-7; 7 nucleotides align to TRBD1. Trimming at V came to 0 bases and at J to 6 bases, leaving 5 bases not matched to a gene. The CDR3 loop spans 14 amino acids. Germline CDR1 reads ENHRY; CDR2 reads SYGVKD. Here the CDR3 reads CAISESSGGSEQYF. The CDR3 bases are TGTGCCATCAGTGAGTCTTCAGGGGGTAGCGAGCAGTACTTC.

This clonotype has ten or more counts. The V call is TRBV3-1, the J call TRBJ1-1; 9 bases line up with TRBD1. The CDR3 consists of 13 residues. J lost 6 bases, V lost 4 bases, and 3 bases had no gene match. Germline assignment: CDR1 LGHDT and CDR2 YNNKEL (reference sequence). The CDR3 bases are TGTGCCAGCAGCCTCGGGACAGGGCCTGAAGCTTTCTTT. Protein sequence: CASSLGTGPEAFF.

The rearrangement links TRBV2 to TRBJ2-5, with D possibly TRBD2 on 5 matching bases. Deletions cut 7 bases from V and 2 bases from J, with 11 bases between. CDR3 size: 13 residues. The germline V gene has CDR1 SNHLY and CDR2 FYNNEI. The CDR3 loop reads CASMRESQETQYF. DNA of the CDR3: TGTGCCAGCATGAGGGAGAGTCAAGAGACCCAGTACTTC.

The V and J genes are TRBV7-9 and TRBJ1-1; 10 bases match TRBD1. The CDR3 is 15 residues long. Germline values: CDR1 SEHNR, CDR2 FQNEAQ (reference sequence). V lost 5 bases and J lost 5; bases outside the gene matches: 8. The CDR3 nucleotides read TGTGCCAGCAGCCGCACGGACAGGGGGTTTACTGAAGCTTTCTTT. Translating gives CASSRTDRGFTEAFF.

This clonotype was seen repeatedly, ten times or more. This chain connects TRBV7-2 to TRBJ2-7; D ambiguous. V lost 2 bases to trimming and J lost 7 bases, with 12 bases between them. This CDR3 has 13 amino acids. Germline V gives CDR1 SGHTA, CDR2 FQGNSA. CDR3 DNA: TGTGCCAGCAGCTTATGGATAGCCGGAGAGCAGTACTTC. Protein sequence: CASSLWIAGEQYF.

This clonotype was recorded many times. The chain recombines TRBV20-1 with TRBJ2-1; the match to TRBD2 covers 12 bases. CDR1 and CDR2 from the germline V gene are DFQATT and SNEGSKA (reference sequence). J gave up 9 bases and V 0 bases, and 6 bases lay outside the gene matches. The CDR3 has 15 residues. CDR3 sequence (DNA): TGCAGTGCTAGAGAAAGACTAGCGGGAGTTACTGAGCAGTTCTTC. Its translation: CSARERLAGVTEQFF.